This T cell receptor beta chain was documented in a study of T cells after yellow fever vaccination. In TCRdb, the 5' RACE reads were re-called with MiXCR into one record per CDR3 protein. Of approximately 580,000 distinct CDR3 sequences listed, around 17% are singletons. The TCR was taken from a man aged 18 to 29 who received the YFV17D yellow fever vaccine. Sequenced here: PBMCs, sampled less than 6 days after the first yellow fever vaccination.

DNA for the CDR3: TGTGCCAGCAGCTTAGATGGATCCCTCAGGGAGACCCAGTACTTC. Translation: CASSLDGSLRETQYF. The rearrangement links TRBV11-2 to TRBJ2-5; D not resolved. V was pared by 0 bases and J by 5 bases, with 13 bases between. The V gene's germline CDR1 is SGHAT and CDR2 FQNNGV. The CDR3 runs 15 residues.